The present T cell receptor (beta chain) was sequenced within a study of OX40 agonist ivuxolimab in advanced cancers. Study summary: Ivuxolimab was administered intravenously to patients at 0.01 to 10 mg/kg every 2 weeks.

Prior autoimmune disease or systemic immunosuppression barred patients. The germline CDR1 and CDR2 sequences are LNHDA and SQIVND (reference sequence). The CDR3 extends over 13 amino acids. Trimming stripped 6 bases from V and 6 bases from J, with 12 bases between. Assay used: immunoSEQ multiplex PCR; TCRdb lists only in-frame clones, some missing. The sample has 25,000 to 35,000 clones, roughly 90% seen once. General study findings and limits: By week 6 at 0.1 to 3.0 mg/kg, blood CD4+ and CD8+ T cells had expanded clonally.

This clone is a singleton in its sample. Its antigen remains unidentified. The clonotype was recovered from an adult with an advanced solid tumor such as melanoma, head and neck, liver or kidney cancer. The rearrangement links TRBV19 to TRBJ2-1; D is unresolved. Sequencing used CD4+ or CD8+ T cells sorted from blood, obtained in a trial of the OX40 agonist ivuxolimab. CDR3 coding DNA: TGTGCCAGTAGCGTAGTTAGGGCCAATGAGCAGTTCTTC. This sequence encodes CASSVVRANEQFF. Using reference TRBV19 and TRBJ2-1 for the parts outside the CDR3, the full variable domain is DGGITQSPKYLFRKEGQNVTLSCEQNLNHDAMYWYRQDPGQGLRLIYYSQIVNDFQKGDIAEGYSVSREKKESFPLTVTSAQKNPTAFYLCASSVVRANEQFFGPGTRLTVL.